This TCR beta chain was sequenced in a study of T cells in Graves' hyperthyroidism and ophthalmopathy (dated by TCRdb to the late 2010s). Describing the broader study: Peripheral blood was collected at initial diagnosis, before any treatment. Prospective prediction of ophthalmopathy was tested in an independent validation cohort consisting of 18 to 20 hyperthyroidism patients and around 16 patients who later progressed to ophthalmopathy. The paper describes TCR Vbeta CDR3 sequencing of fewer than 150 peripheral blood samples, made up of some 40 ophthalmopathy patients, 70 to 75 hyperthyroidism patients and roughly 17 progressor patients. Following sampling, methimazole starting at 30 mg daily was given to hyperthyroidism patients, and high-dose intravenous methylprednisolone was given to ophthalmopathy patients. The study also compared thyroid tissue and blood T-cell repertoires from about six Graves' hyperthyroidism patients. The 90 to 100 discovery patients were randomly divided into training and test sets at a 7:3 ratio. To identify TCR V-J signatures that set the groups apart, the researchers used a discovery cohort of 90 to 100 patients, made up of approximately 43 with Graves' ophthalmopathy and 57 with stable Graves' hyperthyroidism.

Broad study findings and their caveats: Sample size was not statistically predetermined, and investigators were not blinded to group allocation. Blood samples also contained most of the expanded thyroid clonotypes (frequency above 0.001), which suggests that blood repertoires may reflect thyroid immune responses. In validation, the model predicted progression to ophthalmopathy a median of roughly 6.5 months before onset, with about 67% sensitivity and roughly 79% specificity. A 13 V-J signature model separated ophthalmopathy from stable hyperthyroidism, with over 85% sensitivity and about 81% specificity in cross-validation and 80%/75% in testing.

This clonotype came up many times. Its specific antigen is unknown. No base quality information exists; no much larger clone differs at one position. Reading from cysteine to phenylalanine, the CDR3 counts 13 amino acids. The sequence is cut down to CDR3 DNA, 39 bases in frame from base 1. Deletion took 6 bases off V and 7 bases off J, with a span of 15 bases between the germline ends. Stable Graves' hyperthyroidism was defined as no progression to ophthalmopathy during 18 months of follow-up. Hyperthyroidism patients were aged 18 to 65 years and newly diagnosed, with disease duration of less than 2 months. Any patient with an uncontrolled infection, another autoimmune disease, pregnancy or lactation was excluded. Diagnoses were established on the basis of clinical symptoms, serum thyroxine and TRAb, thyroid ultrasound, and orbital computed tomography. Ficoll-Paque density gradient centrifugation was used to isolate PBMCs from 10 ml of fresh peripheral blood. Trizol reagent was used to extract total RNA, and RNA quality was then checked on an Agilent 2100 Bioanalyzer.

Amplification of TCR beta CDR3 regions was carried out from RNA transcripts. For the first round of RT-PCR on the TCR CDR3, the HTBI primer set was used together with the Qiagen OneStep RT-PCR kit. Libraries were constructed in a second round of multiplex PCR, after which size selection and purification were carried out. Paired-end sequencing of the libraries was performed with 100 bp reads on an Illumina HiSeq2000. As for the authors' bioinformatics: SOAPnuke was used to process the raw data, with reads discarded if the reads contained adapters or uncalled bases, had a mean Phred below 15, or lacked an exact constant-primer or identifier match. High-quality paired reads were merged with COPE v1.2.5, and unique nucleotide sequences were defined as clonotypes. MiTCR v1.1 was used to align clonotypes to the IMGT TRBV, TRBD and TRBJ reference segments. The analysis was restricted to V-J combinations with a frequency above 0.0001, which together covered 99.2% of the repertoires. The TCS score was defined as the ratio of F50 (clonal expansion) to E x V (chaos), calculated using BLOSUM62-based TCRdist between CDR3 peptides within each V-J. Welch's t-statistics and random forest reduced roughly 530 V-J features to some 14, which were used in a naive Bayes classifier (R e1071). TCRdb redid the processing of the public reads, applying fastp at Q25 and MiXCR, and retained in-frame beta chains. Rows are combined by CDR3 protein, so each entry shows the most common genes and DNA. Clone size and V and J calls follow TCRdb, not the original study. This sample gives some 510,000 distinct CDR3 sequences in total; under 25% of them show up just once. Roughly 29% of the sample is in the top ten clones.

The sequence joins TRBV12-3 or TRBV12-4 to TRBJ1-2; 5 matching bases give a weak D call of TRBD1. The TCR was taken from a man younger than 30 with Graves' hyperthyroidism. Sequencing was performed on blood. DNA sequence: TGTGCCAGCAGGGAGCCGGGACTGGGTGGCTACACCTTC. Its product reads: CASREPGLGGYTF.